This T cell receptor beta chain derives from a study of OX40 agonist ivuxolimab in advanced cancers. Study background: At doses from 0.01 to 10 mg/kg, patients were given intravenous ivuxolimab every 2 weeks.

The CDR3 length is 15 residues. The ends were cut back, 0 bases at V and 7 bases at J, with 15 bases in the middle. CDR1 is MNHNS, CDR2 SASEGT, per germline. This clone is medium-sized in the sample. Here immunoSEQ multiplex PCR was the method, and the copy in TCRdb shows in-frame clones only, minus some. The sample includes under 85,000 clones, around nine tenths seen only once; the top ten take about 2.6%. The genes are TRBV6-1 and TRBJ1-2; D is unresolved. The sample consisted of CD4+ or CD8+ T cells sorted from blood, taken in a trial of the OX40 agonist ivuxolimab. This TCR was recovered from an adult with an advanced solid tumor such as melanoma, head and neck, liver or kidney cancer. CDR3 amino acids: CASSEAISVNLGYTF. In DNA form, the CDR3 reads TGTGCCAGCAGTGAAGCGATAAGTGTTAATCTTGGCTACACCTTC.